This TCR beta chain was identified in a study of graft-versus-host responses after intestinal transplantation. General study points: The study found high graft-versus-host to host-versus-graft clonal ratios in allografts of patients with graft-donor T cell macrochimerism.

Germline CDR1 reads MNHNS; CDR2 reads SASEGT. CDR3 length equals 15 residues. V shed 6 bases and J 3 bases; nucleotides not matched to a gene: 8. Sequencing was performed with immunoSEQ multiplex PCR; in TCRdb, only in-frame clones are kept and a portion is missing. The sample carries more than 95,000 clones, roughly 84% recorded once. Comment on this clone: Its antigen is not identified. The same CDR3 is also encoded by other DNA sequences in this sample.

J is TRBJ2-3 and V is TRBV6-1; 8 bases align to TRBD2. The sequenced sample was unstimulated CD4+ T cells sorted from spleen or lymph node cells, obtained before intestinal transplant. The receptor's source is a human donor who received an intestinal transplant. The CDR3 coding sequence is TGTGCCAGCAGACCCTCGGGGGGGCGGACAGATACGCAGTATTTT. Translation gives CASRPSGGRTDTQYF.